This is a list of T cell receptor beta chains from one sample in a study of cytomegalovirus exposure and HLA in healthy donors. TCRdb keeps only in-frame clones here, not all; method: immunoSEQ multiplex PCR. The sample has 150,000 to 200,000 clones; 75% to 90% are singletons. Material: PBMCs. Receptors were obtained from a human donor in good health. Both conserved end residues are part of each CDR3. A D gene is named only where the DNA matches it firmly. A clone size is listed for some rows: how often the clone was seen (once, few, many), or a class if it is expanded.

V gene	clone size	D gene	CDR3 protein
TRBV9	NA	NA	CASSVGQASEAFF
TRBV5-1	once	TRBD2	CASSLGVDAGGTYEQYF
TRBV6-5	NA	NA	CASSKGRGTDTQYF
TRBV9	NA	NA	CASSEGGGTGSNQPQHF
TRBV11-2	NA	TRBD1	CASSPRTGAVVNTGELFF
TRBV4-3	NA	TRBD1	CASSQDPGQANTGELFF
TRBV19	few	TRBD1	CASKTGGEKLFF
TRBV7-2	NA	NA	CASSQRGLGYEQYF
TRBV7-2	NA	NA	CASSTNSYEQYF
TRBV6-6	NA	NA	CASSYSLGGVFYGYTF
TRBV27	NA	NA	CASSLGGLGSPLHF
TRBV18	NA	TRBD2	CASSRGGYNEQFF
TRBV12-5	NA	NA	CASGLSRGAADTQYF
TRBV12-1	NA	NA	CASSPEPGHSHEQYF
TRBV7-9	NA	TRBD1	CASSLGDRDRETQYF
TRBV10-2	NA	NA	CASRGLEEKLFF
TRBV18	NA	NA	CASSPSGISAGELFF
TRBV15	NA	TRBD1	CATSHHRGQGDEQFF
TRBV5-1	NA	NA	CASSPSRDKEQLNYGYTF
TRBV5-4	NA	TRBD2	CASSLSGVDEQYF
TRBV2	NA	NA	CASSEISEQYF
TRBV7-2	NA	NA	CASSLMLGPINEAFF